One and the same sample provided the 30 T cell receptor beta chains below, sequenced in a study of cytomegalovirus exposure and HLA in healthy donors. PCR was performed using 60 Vbeta and 13 Jbeta primers. Produced via immunoSEQ multiplex PCR; TCRdb's table is partial and in-frame only. The sample lists approximately 150,000 clones, about 80% occurring once. The sequencing input was PBMCs. All receptors derive from a woman in her sixties or seventies in good health and CMV-seropositive.

This rearrangement joins TRBV28 to TRBJ2-5, with D maybe TRBD2 (7 bases). The CDR3 covers 15 residues. Trimming removed 1 base from V and 5 bases from J, with 14 bases in between. CDR1 is MDHEN, CDR2 SYDVKM, per germline. CDR3 DNA sequence: TGTGCCAGCAGTTTATTGGGGGGGGCGCGCGAGACCCAGTACTTC. This translates into CASSLLGGARETQYF.

The chain recombines TRBV27 with TRBJ2-7; no reliable D call. Trimming pared 5 bases from V and 5 bases from J, leaving 13 bases between. Germline values: CDR1 MNHEY, CDR2 SMNVEV (reference sequence). There are 13 residues in the CDR3. The CDR3 reads CASSQQLLDEQYF. CDR3 nucleotide sequence: TGTGCCAGCAGTCAACAGTTGCTGGACGAGCAGTACTTC.

The chain uses TRBV4-3 and TRBJ2-5; D call uncertain. CDR3 length: 14 residues. CDR1 and CDR2 (germline): LGHNA, YSLEER. The V end was cut by 0 bases, the J end by 5 bases, with 10 bases between. The CDR3 sequence: CASSQEGGWETQYF. CDR3 coding DNA: TGCGCCAGCAGCCAAGAAGGCGGTTGGGAGACCCAGTACTTC.

V and J are TRBV10-3 and TRBJ1-5, with TRBD1 matching over 10 bases. There are 17 residues in the CDR3. Germline V gives CDR1 ENHRY, CDR2 SYGVKD. J was trimmed by 2 bases and V by 5 bases; bases with no gene match: 9. CDR3 coding DNA: TGTGCCATCAGTCCGATGGGGACAGGGGTTGGCAATCAGCCCCAGCATTTT. Translation gives CAISPMGTGVGNQPQHF.

The chain carries TRBV27 and TRBJ2-3; the D is unclear. Germline-derived CDR1 and CDR2 are MNHEY and SMNVEV (reference sequence). The V and J ends lost 3 bases and 4 bases respectively, with 2 bases between them. The CDR3 has 11 amino acids. The CDR3 loop is CASSFSDTQYF. CDR3 in DNA: TGTGCCAGCAGTTTCTCAGATACGCAGTATTTT.

J is TRBJ1-5 and V is TRBV18; D uncertain. The CDR3 has 15 residues. CDR1 and CDR2 (germline): KGHSH, LQKENI. With 4 bases removed from V and 5 bases from J, the gap between germline ends came to 15 bases. The CDR3 reads CASSLGGTGDQPQHF. DNA for the CDR3: TGTGCCAGCTCACTTGGCGGCACCGGCGATCAGCCCCAGCATTTT.

This clone occurred a few times. This rearrangement joins TRBV6-5 to TRBJ1-1; 10 bases fit TRBD1. The J segment lost 2 bases and the V segment lost 5 bases, leaving 5 bases of the junction unmatched. The CDR3 sequence is 15 residues long. Germline V lookup: CDR1 MNHEY, CDR2 SVGAGI. CDR3 DNA sequence: TGTGCCAGCAGTACCTGGGACAGGGGTAACACTGAAGCTTTCTTT. Residues: CASSTWDRGNTEAFF.

On this clone: The DNA is left out, because the CDR3 cannot be placed on it with certainty; the CDR3 is given as TCRdb lists it. The chain uses TRBV4-2 and TRBJ1-1. Looked up from germline, CDR1 is LGHNA and CDR2 is YNFKEQ. The CDR3 spans 14 amino acids, including both terminal residues. CDR3 residues: CASSFGEGRTEAFF.

The chain combines TRBV5-6 with TRBJ1-2; 10 nucleotides match TRBD1. Germline lookup yields CDR1 SGHDT and CDR2 YYEEEE. This CDR3 region has 18 residues. After removal of 4 bases from V and 8 bases from J, the junction contained 20 bases not matched to a gene. As DNA, the CDR3 is TGTGCCAGCAGCCAGAAGGGACAGGGGTCTTATCAGAATGGCGGCTACACCTTC. As protein: CASSQKGQGSYQNGGYTF.

The chain couples TRBV7-3 to TRBJ2-3, with D unclear. Trimming cost V 0 bases and J 2 bases, with 9 bases left between them. The CDR3 has 15 amino acids. Germline V gives CDR1 SGHTA, CDR2 FQGTGA. The CDR3 is CASSLTPSYTDTQYF. The DNA of the CDR3 is TGTGCCAGCAGCTTAACCCCGTCCTACACAGATACGCAGTATTTT. Drawing the rest from reference TRBV7-3 and TRBJ2-3, the complete variable domain is GAGVSQTPSNKVTEKGKYVELRCDPISGHTALYWYRQSLGQGPEFLIYFQGTGAADDSGLPNDRFFAVRPEGSVSTLKIQRTERGDSAVYLCASSLTPSYTDTQYFGPGTRLTVL.

V and J are TRBV11-1 and TRBJ2-5; 8 bases are a match to TRBD2. Germline V CDR1 and CDR2: SGHAT, FQDESV (reference sequence). Losses at the gene ends were 6 bases for V and 6 bases for J; bases not matched to a gene: 15. The CDR3 contains 16 residues. CDR3 sequence reads: CASSHGWREVEKTQYF. CDR3 DNA: TGTGCCAGCAGTCACGGGTGGCGGGAGGTAGAAAAGACCCAGTACTTC.

The V and J genes are TRBV6-6 and TRBJ2-7, with 7 bases identical to TRBD1. The CDR3 extends over 15 amino acids. V dropped 6 bases and J dropped 1; count of bases not matched to a gene: 9. CDR1 and CDR2 from the germline V gene are MNHNY and SVGAGI (reference sequence). The CDR3 sequence is CASSHRSGGSYEQYF. DNA of the CDR3: TGTGCCAGCAGCCATAGATCAGGGGGTTCCTACGAGCAGTACTTC.

The V and J genes are TRBV5-4 and TRBJ2-7, with a weak D call TRBD2 (6 bases). V lost 4 bases and J lost 5, with 22 bases in between. The CDR3 loop spans 16 amino acids. The V gene's germline CDR1 is SGHNT and CDR2 YYREEE (reference sequence). CDR3 amino acids: CASSIGGFLRGHEQYF. CDR3 DNA sequence: TGTGCCAGCAGCATTGGAGGGTTCCTAAGGGGCCACGAGCAGTACTTC.

The CDR3, as DNA: TGTGCCAGCAGCCTTGAGCGGCAGTACGAGCAGTACTTC. Encoded protein: CASSLERQYEQYF. The V and J genes are TRBV7-2 and TRBJ2-7, with a possible D match to TRBD2 (5 bases). CDR1 and CDR2 from the germline V gene are SGHTA and FQGNSA. Trimming stripped 5 bases from V and 4 bases from J, with 12 bases between. The CDR3 covers 13 residues.

V is TRBV15 and J is TRBJ1-1; maybe TRBD1 (6 bases). The CDR3 spans 18 residues. Germline CDR1 is LNHNV and CDR2 is YYDKDF (reference sequence). Trimming removed 1 base at V and 0 bases at J, with 18 bases between. Written as DNA, the CDR3 is TGTGCCACCAGCAGAGTTGGGGGCCGAAATTCTATGAACACTGAAGCTTTCTTT. It encodes CATSRVGGRNSMNTEAFF.

The chain joins TRBV9 to TRBJ2-2; no reliable D call. Germline V gives CDR1 SGDLS, CDR2 YYNGEE. This CDR3 contains 13 residues. V was shortened by 1 base and J by 2 bases, with 3 bases between the two germline ends. CDR3 in DNA: TGTGCCAGCAGCGTATATAACACCGGGGAGCTGTTTTTT. It translates to CASSVYNTGELFF.

The sample holds a few counts of this clone. The V and J genes are TRBV4-1 and TRBJ2-2; 9 bases fit TRBD2. The J segment lost 2 bases and the V segment lost 0 bases, leaving 10 bases of the junction unmatched. Germline CDR1 and CDR2: MGHRA and YSYEKL. This CDR3 has 19 amino acids. The CDR3 region is CASSQESGWLAGNTGELFF. CDR3 DNA sequence: TGCGCCAGCAGCCAAGAGTCAGGGTGGCTAGCGGGAAACACCGGGGAGCTGTTTTTT.

The gene calls are TRBV7-9 and TRBJ2-3; TRBD2 matches 11 bases. Trimming cost V 3 bases and J 4 bases; bases outside gene matches: 6. The CDR3 has 16 residues. Germline CDR1 reads SEHNR; CDR2 reads FQNEAQ (reference sequence). The CDR3 DNA follows: TGTGCCAGCAGCTTGACCACGGGACTAGCGGCAGATACGCAGTATTTT. It is translated as CASSLTTGLAADTQYF.

V and J are TRBV30 and TRBJ2-1; TRBD2 might be the D (5 bases). V gave up 8 bases and J gave up 12 bases, with 17 bases separating them. Per germline, CDR1 GTSNPN and CDR2 SVGIG (reference sequence). The CDR3 runs 11 residues. CDR3 in DNA: TGTGCCGCGATGAGCCGGGAATTGCAGTTCTTC. It specifies CAAMSRELQFF.

The chain recombines TRBV18 with TRBJ1-5, with 11 bases fitting TRBD1. Germline V gene lookup returns CDR1 KGHSH and CDR2 LQKENI. The CDR3 extends over 16 amino acids. V dropped 1 base and J dropped 3; count of bases not matched to a gene: 2. CDR3 sequence: CASSPRTGGLNQPQHF. The CDR3 DNA follows: TGTGCCAGCTCACCACGGACAGGGGGCCTCAATCAGCCCCAGCATTTT.

The chain links TRBV6-5 to TRBJ2-7, with D maybe TRBD1 (6 bases). Trimming left V 2 bases short and J 3 bases short, with 14 bases between. Germline V CDR1 and CDR2: MNHEY, SVGAGI. The CDR3 has 15 amino acids. The DNA of the CDR3 is TGTGCCAGCAGTTACGTGGCAGGGGCAAGCTACGAGCAGTACTTC. Translated, it gives CASSYVAGASYEQYF.

Here the CDR3 DNA reads TGTGCCAGCAGTTTCATCCGGAGGGACAGGGGTCTCGGTGAGCAGTTCTTC. Translation gives CASSFIRRDRGLGEQFF. The chain uses TRBV28 and TRBJ2-1, with 10 bases that match TRBD1. The CDR3 is 17 residues long. Germline CDR1 is MDHEN and CDR2 is SYDVKM. V lost 3 bases to trimming and J lost 9 bases; unmatched junction nucleotides: 14.

V gene TRBV5-1 combines with J gene TRBJ2-7, with 8 bases that match TRBD1. The germline gives CDR1 SGHRS, CDR2 YFSETQ. The CDR3 sequence is 15 residues long. Trimming removed 4 bases from V and 2 bases from J; junction bases left unmatched: 8. CDR3 in amino acids: CASSNGQGRAYEQYF. For the CDR3, the DNA is TGCGCCAGCAGCAATGGACAGGGTCGGGCCTACGAGCAGTACTTC.

V is TRBV6-1 and J is TRBJ2-7; D may be TRBD2 (6 bases). In germline, CDR1 is MNHNS, CDR2 SASEGT. The CDR3 covers 14 residues. Between the trimmed V and J ends, which lost 7 bases and 6 bases, there was a span of 19 bases. Here the CDR3 DNA reads TGTGCCAGCACCCTGGGGAGGACACCGAGCGAGCAGTACTTC. This translates into CASTLGRTPSEQYF.

In this sample, this clone turned up once. The chain recombines TRBV6-4 with TRBJ2-3; D is perhaps TRBD2 (5 bases). The CDR3 runs 16 residues. V lost 0 bases and J 6 bases, leaving 16 bases between the germline ends. Germline loops: CDR1 MRHNA, CDR2 SNTAGT. In DNA form, the CDR3 reads TGTGCCAGCAGTGACTCGATAACGGGAAATGTGGATACGCAGTATTTT. Amino acids: CASSDSITGNVDTQYF.

The chain links TRBV9 to TRBJ1-1; 7 bases align to TRBD1. This CDR3 spans 16 amino acids. V lost 0 bases, J lost 1 base, and 6 bases stayed unmatched. Germline V CDR1 and CDR2: SGDLS, YYNGEE. The CDR3 sequence: CASSVAAGQTNTEAFF. As DNA, the CDR3 is TGTGCCAGCAGCGTAGCTGCGGGACAGACGAACACTGAAGCTTTCTTT.

This chain connects TRBV29-1 to TRBJ1-2, with 7 positions matching TRBD1. V gave up 3 bases and J gave up 8 bases; unmatched junction bases: 12. The CDR3 is made up of 14 amino acids. The germline V gene has CDR1 SQVTM and CDR2 ANQGSEA. CDR3 sequence (DNA): TGCAGCGTTGATCCTTTTGACAGGGCGGAAGGCTACACCTTC. It yields the protein CSVDPFDRAEGYTF.

The rearrangement links TRBV5-6 to TRBJ2-1; D may be TRBD2 (5 bases). This CDR3 is 13 amino acids long. V shed 2 bases and J shed 13 bases, with 16 bases lying between them. Germline CDR1 SGHDT, CDR2 YYEEEE. This chain's CDR3 is CASSLSARETQFF. The CDR3 coding sequence is TGTGCCAGCAGCTTAAGCGCGAGGGAGACCCAGTTCTTC.

The rearrangement joins TRBV7-9 to TRBJ1-1, with D unclear. The CDR3 spans 14 residues. The V end lost 1 base, the J end lost 11 bases, and 17 bases lay between the germline ends. The germline V gene has CDR1 SEHNR and CDR2 FQNEAQ (reference sequence). The CDR3 DNA is TGTGCCAGCAGCTTAGAAAGGGCTAGCGTTGGGGCTTTCTTT. Protein sequence: CASSLERASVGAFF.

V usage is TRBV25-1 and J usage is TRBJ2-7; a weak D match, TRBD2 (5 bases). Germline V gene sequence: CDR1 MGHDK, CDR2 SYGVNS. This CDR3 contains 14 residues. Deletions cut 5 bases from V and 2 bases from J, with 13 bases between. The CDR3 DNA sequence: TGTGCCAGCAGTTCGGACTTCACAGCCTACGAGCAGTACTTC. This translates into CASSSDFTAYEQYF.